The 17 T cell receptor beta chains below all came from one sample that was sequenced in a study of lymphopenia after photon versus proton radiotherapy. Sequencing used immunoSEQ multiplex PCR; TCRdb keeps in-frame clones, though not all of them. This table has tens of thousands of clones, about 81% appearing once. The specimen was peripheral blood, collected from a patient treated with proton-based radiotherapy. The receptors originated from a man aged 60 to 75 with pancreatic cancer.

The chain employs TRBV4-1 and TRBJ2-3; 8 bases fit TRBD1. The CDR3 length is 15 residues. Trimming cost V 3 bases and J 1 base; bases outside gene matches: 3. CDR1 is MGHRA, CDR2 YSYEKL, per germline. The CDR3, as DNA: TGCGCCAGCAGCCAGCAGGGGGCAGGCACAGATACGCAGTATTTT. Translating gives CASSQQGAGTDTQYF.

The chain has TRBV27 and TRBJ2-3; TRBD2 is a possible D gene (6 bases). V was pared by 8 bases and J by 1 base, with 10 bases between. The CDR3 length is 13 residues. Germline loops: CDR1 MNHEY, CDR2 SMNVEV (reference sequence). This CDR3 reads CASGRERTDTQYF. CDR3 nucleotide sequence: TGTGCCAGCGGCCGGGAGCGCACAGATACGCAGTATTTT.

This sequence joins TRBV14 and TRBJ2-1; no firm D call. The V gene lost 2 bases and the J gene lost 10 bases, with 9 bases spanning the gap. The CDR3 totals 12 residues. Germline V gene data show CDR1 as SGHDN and CDR2 as FVKESK. The CDR3 sequence: CASSQNTEEQFF. CDR3 in DNA: TGTGCCAGCAGCCAAAACACAGAGGAGCAGTTCTTC.

The rearrangement links TRBV5-1 to TRBJ2-5; 11 nucleotides align to TRBD2. The assigned J gene may be wrong: the sequence end matches TRBJ2-7 better. Germline CDR1 reads SGHRS; CDR2 reads YFSETQ. The CDR3 runs to 15 residues. The CDR3 sequence is CASREGTSGTYEQYF. CDR3 in DNA: TGCGCCAGCAGGGAAGGGACTAGCGGCACCTACGAGCAGTACTTC.

This clone was observed a few times. V gene TRBV9 combines with J gene TRBJ1-1; no reliable D call. The V end lost 3 bases, the J end lost 7 bases, and 7 bases lay between the germline ends. CDR1 and CDR2 (germline): SGDLS, YYNGEE. This CDR3 has 11 residues. The CDR3 sequence is CASSGGGEAFF. DNA for the CDR3: TGTGCCAGCAGCGGTGGCGGTGAAGCTTTCTTT.

The sample holds one count of this clone. The V and J genes are TRBV30 and TRBJ1-1, with D hard to call. V gave up 8 bases and J gave up 1 base, with 11 bases separating them. CDR3 length equals 12 residues. Germline assignment: CDR1 GTSNPN and CDR2 SVGIG (reference sequence). The CDR3: CARSRQNTEAFF. CDR3 in DNA: TGTGCCCGATCAAGACAGAACACTGAAGCTTTCTTT.

In the case of this clone: One end of the junction is discordant with germline, which a read error may explain. The V and J genes are TRBV7-3 and TRBJ2-1; the D is unclear. In germline, CDR1 is SGHTA, CDR2 FQGTGA. CDR3 length: 9 amino acids. CDR3 protein: CASSLMVVF. Here the CDR3 DNA reads TGTGCCAGCAGCTTAATGGTGGTCTTC.

This clone came up once. One junction end disagrees with the germline gene, perhaps due to a read error. The V call is TRBV6-1, the J call TRBJ1-2, with 8 bases lining up with TRBD1. CDR3 length equals 16 residues. The germline V gene has CDR1 MNHNS and CDR2 SASEGT. CDR3 sequence: CASSEASTGAFYGYTF. The CDR3 DNA is TGTGCCAGCAGCGAAGCATCGACAGGGGCGTTTTATGGCTACACCTTC.

J is TRBJ1-2 and V is TRBV6-5; D possibly corresponds to TRBD1 (6 bases). The CDR3 is 15 residues long. Looked up from germline, CDR1 is MNHEY and CDR2 is SVGAGI. Deletions cut 2 bases from V and 2 bases from J, with 12 bases between. The CDR3 DNA follows: TGTGCCAGCAGTTACGTAGGGGGGCGAAACTATGGCTACACCTTC. Protein sequence: CASSYVGGRNYGYTF.

The chain joins TRBV5-1 to TRBJ2-1, with D perhaps TRBD1 or TRBD2 (5 bases each). V lost 0 bases and J lost 8, with 15 bases in between. In germline, CDR1 is SGHRS, CDR2 YFSETQ. The CDR3 extends over 15 amino acids. CDR3 loop: CASSLDGTASHEQFF. CDR3 nucleotide sequence: TGCGCCAGCAGCTTGGATGGGACCGCCTCCCATGAGCAGTTCTTC.

This rearrangement joins TRBV18 to TRBJ2-1, with a weak D call TRBD2 (6 bases). The V gene's germline CDR1 is KGHSH and CDR2 LQKENI. Deletions cut 3 bases from V and 6 bases from J, with 9 bases between. The CDR3 is 13 amino acids. CDR3: CASSPRLVNEQFF. The CDR3 DNA is TGTGCCAGCTCACCTAGACTAGTCAATGAGCAGTTCTTC.

V and J are TRBV11-2 and TRBJ2-7; 13 bases match TRBD2. The V segment lost 5 bases and the J segment 4 bases; nucleotides outside the gene matches: 17. Germline loops: CDR1 SGHAT, CDR2 FQNNGV. CDR3 length: 19 amino acids. CDR3 in amino acids: CASSRKGGTLGLAGYEQYF. As DNA, the CDR3 is TGTGCCAGCAGCCGGAAGGGGGGCACCCTGGGACTAGCGGGATACGAGCAGTACTTC.

This chain connects TRBV2 to TRBJ2-3; 7 nucleotides align to TRBD2. The J segment lost 0 bases and the V segment lost 6 bases, leaving 6 bases of the junction unmatched. CDR1 and CDR2 from the germline V gene are SNHLY and FYNNEI. This CDR3 has 15 amino acids. The CDR3: CASRVGGLSTDTQYF. The CDR3 DNA reads as TGTGCCAGCAGAGTGGGAGGGCTTAGCACAGATACGCAGTATTTT. Combining the CDR3 with reference TRBV2 and TRBJ2-3 gives the whole variable domain EPEVTQTPSHQVTQMGQEVILRCVPISNHLYFYWYRQILGQKVEFLVSFYNNEISEKSEIFDDQFSVERPDGSNFTLKIRSTKLEDSAMYFCASRVGGLSTDTQYFGPGTRLTVL.

The chain recombines TRBV7-8 with TRBJ2-1; 13 bases match TRBD2. V dropped 4 bases and J dropped 3; count of bases not matched to a gene: 6. The germline gives CDR1 SGHVS, CDR2 FQNEAQ. The CDR3 spans 17 residues. In DNA, the CDR3 is TGTGCCAGCAGCTCGGGACTAGCGGGACACCTCTACAATGAGCAGTTCTTC. Residues: CASSSGLAGHLYNEQFF.

The sample holds one count of this clone. This rearrangement joins TRBV6-1 to TRBJ2-7, with 13 bases lining up with TRBD2. CDR3 size: 15 residues. The V and J ends lost 7 bases and 4 bases, in that order; junction bases with no gene match: 7. Germline CDR1 reads MNHNS; CDR2 reads SASEGT. The CDR3 here is CASTQLAGGPYEQYF. The CDR3 nucleotides are TGTGCCAGCACCCAACTAGCGGGAGGGCCTTACGAGCAGTACTTC.

The rearrangement joins TRBV5-1 to TRBJ2-1, with a tentative D call TRBD1 (6 bases). Trimming took 0 bases from V and 4 from J, leaving 14 bases between them. Germline V CDR1 and CDR2: SGHRS, YFSETQ. This CDR3 is built from 16 residues. Here the CDR3 reads CASSLDGTSSYNEQFF. As DNA, the CDR3 is TGCGCCAGCAGCTTGGACGGGACAAGTTCTTACAATGAGCAGTTCTTC.

V gene TRBV6-4 combines with J gene TRBJ1-4; D gene ambiguous. This CDR3 comprises 18 residues. CDR1 is MRHNA, CDR2 SNTAGT, per germline. V lost 8 bases and J lost 3, with 25 bases in between. In DNA form, the CDR3 reads TGTGCCAGCGTAGAACATGGGGTGGGAGGGAGGGCTAATGAAAAACTGTTTTTT. It yields the protein CASVEHGVGGRANEKLFF.